Shown below are 32 T cell receptor beta chains from a single sample sequenced in a study of early T cells in non-severe SARS-CoV-2 infection. TCRdb re-analysed the 5' RACE reads in MiXCR, keeping a single row per CDR3 protein. The sample lists some 61,000 distinct CDR3 sequences; around 9.3% were seen once. Source: whole blood, taken at baseline. The source of these receptors is an adult who was a healthcare worker with PCR-confirmed SARS-CoV-2 infection or an uninfected control (not recorded which).

The CDR3 loop reads CASSPLRLETDTQYF. The CDR3 DNA sequence: TGTGCCAGCAGCCCCTTGCGGCTAGAGACAGATACGCAGTATTTT. V is TRBV5-6 and J is TRBJ2-3; D is unclear. CDR1 is SGHDT and CDR2 is YYEEEE in the germline V gene. V was shortened by 4 bases and J by 3 bases, with 15 bases between the two germline ends. CDR3 length equals 15 residues.

The CDR3 DNA reads TGCGCCAGCAGCTCCCTGGCAGGGGAAAAACTGTTTTTT. Protein product: CASSSLAGEKLFF. The chain recombines TRBV5-1 with TRBJ1-4, with D perhaps TRBD1 (5 bases). Trimming took 3 bases from V and 8 from J, leaving 11 bases between them. This CDR3 has 13 residues. The germline V gene encodes CDR1 SGHRS and CDR2 YFSETQ.

This chain connects TRBV2 to TRBJ1-1, with a possible D match to TRBD1 (5 bases). The V and J ends lost 4 bases and 1 base respectively, with 7 bases between them. Germline V gene data show CDR1 as SNHLY and CDR2 as FYNNEI. CDR3 length: 13 residues. CDR3 nucleotides: TGTGCCAGCAGTGCTCAGGGGAACACTGAAGCTTTCTTT. Residues: CASSAQGNTEAFF.

The chain combines TRBV11-2 with TRBJ2-3, with TRBD2 matching 9 bases. V gave up 6 bases and J gave up 2 bases; unmatched junction bases: 6. The CDR3 contains 15 residues. The germline V gene has CDR1 SGHAT and CDR2 FQNNGV. CDR3 nucleotide sequence: TGTGCCAGCAGTCGCGGGGGGGCGGACACAGATACGCAGTATTTT. Protein: CASSRGGADTDTQYF.

The gene calls are TRBV20-1 and TRBJ2-3; 7 bases map to TRBD1. The germline V gene has CDR1 DFQATT and CDR2 SNEGSKA (reference sequence). The CDR3 loop spans 15 amino acids. J lost 0 bases, V lost 0 bases, and 3 bases had no gene match. The CDR3 here is CSARDPGQSTDTQYF. CDR3 sequence (DNA): TGCAGTGCTAGAGACCCGGGACAGAGCACAGATACGCAGTATTTT.

This clonotype appeared a few times. The J gene is TRBJ2-1, the V gene TRBV6-6, with TRBD2 matching 12 bases. Trimming cost V 0 bases and J 6 bases; bases outside gene matches: 3. Germline CDR1 MNHNY, CDR2 SVGAGI (reference sequence). This CDR3 is built from 16 residues. CDR3 loop: CASSYSGTSGSNEQFF. CDR3 DNA sequence: TGTGCCAGCAGTTACTCAGGGACTAGCGGGTCCAATGAGCAGTTCTTC.

This clonotype was seen a few times. CDR3 coding DNA: TGTGCCACCAGCAGAGCCCGAGTTGCGCGGGGAAAAAACATTCAGTACTTC. This sequence encodes CATSRARVARGKNIQYF. V gene TRBV15 combines with J gene TRBJ2-4; possible D gene TRBD2, 6 bases. This CDR3 is built from 17 residues. V lost 1 base and J 4 bases, leaving 17 bases between the germline ends. CDR1 is LNHNV and CDR2 is YYDKDF in the germline V gene (reference sequence).

This chain joins TRBV10-2 and TRBJ2-1; D remains unclear. V shed 2 bases and J shed 7 bases, with 12 bases lying between them. Germline loops: CDR1 WSHSY, CDR2 SAAADI. The CDR3 has 14 residues. This CDR3 is CASSEPGHGNEQFF. The CDR3, as DNA: TGCGCCAGCAGTGAGCCGGGTCATGGGAATGAGCAGTTCTTC.

The rearrangement joins TRBV7-6 to TRBJ2-1, with 12 bases fitting TRBD2. This CDR3 has 19 residues. The germline V gene has CDR1 SGHVS and CDR2 FNYEAQ. V shed 2 bases, J shed 7 bases, and the junction held 15 bases outside the gene matches. As DNA, the CDR3 is TGTGCCAGCAGCTTACCCACAGGGACTAGCGGGTCCCTCTATAATGAGCAGTTCTTC. This gives the protein CASSLPTGTSGSLYNEQFF.

The CDR3, as DNA: TGTGCCAGCAGCCCGGGAGGCGGAATCCAAGAAGAGACCCAGTACTTC. It specifies CASSPGGGIQEETQYF. V usage is TRBV27 and J usage is TRBJ2-5; 7 nucleotides match TRBD2. This CDR3 has 16 amino acids. CDR1 MNHEY and CDR2 SMNVEV come from the germline V gene (reference sequence). Trimming removed 6 bases from V and 3 bases from J; junction bases left unmatched: 13.

This clonotype came up a few times. The CDR3 DNA follows: TGTGCCAGCAGCAGAGACAGCCAGAGCTCCTACGAGCAGTACTTC. It translates to CASSRDSQSSYEQYF. The V call is TRBV12-3 or TRBV12-4, the J call TRBJ2-7, with D possibly being TRBD1 (5 bases). Trimming left V 6 bases short and J 0 bases short, with 15 bases between. This CDR3 has 15 amino acids.

This clonotype was counted ten times or more. The chain combines TRBV12-3 or TRBV12-4 with TRBJ2-2; tentative D call: TRBD2 (6 bases). CDR3 length: 14 amino acids. The V and J ends lost 4 bases and 8 bases respectively, with 14 bases between them. In nucleotides, the CDR3 is TGTGCCAGCAGTTCCCCGGGACTCTGGGGGGAGCTGTTTTTT. It encodes CASSSPGLWGELFF.

This clonotype was found many times. J is TRBJ2-1 and V is TRBV7-9; possibly TRBD2 for D (5 bases). Germline lookup yields CDR1 SEHNR and CDR2 FQNEAQ (reference sequence). Trimming removed 7 bases from V and 10 bases from J, with 17 bases in between. The CDR3 is 13 residues long. Here the CDR3 reads CASNPLLSGEQFF. CDR3 coding DNA: TGTGCCAGCAACCCGCTTTTGAGCGGAGAGCAGTTCTTC.

V usage is TRBV7-2 and J usage is TRBJ2-1; 8 positions match TRBD1. The V segment lost 4 bases and the J segment 10 bases; nucleotides outside the gene matches: 12. Germline V gene sequence: CDR1 SGHTA, CDR2 FQGNSA. The CDR3 spans 15 residues. The CDR3 DNA sequence: TGTGCCAGCAGCTCTGGAGACAGGGGCATTCGGGAGCAGTTCTTC. This translates into CASSSGDRGIREQFF.

At least ten counts were recorded for this clonotype. This chain connects TRBV4-1 to TRBJ1-3, with D tentatively TRBD1 (5 bases). Germline V gene data show CDR1 as MGHRA and CDR2 as YSYEKL. V was trimmed by 0 bases and J by 3 bases, leaving 18 bases between them. CDR3 length: 18 amino acids. The CDR3 DNA is TGCGCCAGCAGCCAAGATAGGGGCATGGCGGGAAATGGAAACACCATATATTTT. Its translation: CASSQDRGMAGNGNTIYF.

The gene calls are TRBV9 and TRBJ2-7; D is possibly TRBD1 (6 bases). V was trimmed by 4 bases and J by 0 bases, leaving 14 bases between them. The CDR3 spans 15 residues. Germline assignment: CDR1 SGDLS and CDR2 YYNGEE. The CDR3 DNA sequence: TGTGCCAGCAGCCAGGGGATGTCAGGCTCCTACGAGCAGTACTTC. It yields the protein CASSQGMSGSYEQYF. The entire variable domain, with the rest obtained from reference TRBV9 and TRBJ2-7, is as follows: DSGVTQTPKHLITATGQRVTLRCSPRSGDLSVYWYQQSLDQGLQFLIQYYNGEERAKGNILERFSAQQFPDLHSELNLSSLELGDSALYFCASSQGMSGSYEQYFGPGTRLTVT.

The sample holds many counts of this clonotype. The chain joins TRBV6-5 to TRBJ2-7, with D perhaps TRBD1 (6 bases). This CDR3 has 14 residues. Germline V gene lookup returns CDR1 MNHEY and CDR2 SVGAGI. Trimming left V 7 bases short and J 4 bases short, with 17 bases between. The CDR3 here is CASKRDTVGYEQYF. CDR3 nucleotides: TGTGCCAGCAAACGGGACACCGTGGGGTACGAGCAGTACTTC.

This clonotype was seen ten or more times. The chain uses TRBV12-3 or TRBV12-4 and TRBJ2-1; the match to TRBD2 covers 8 bases. V lost 8 bases, J lost 7 bases, and 16 bases stayed unmatched. The CDR3 consists of 16 residues. CDR3 coding DNA: TGTGCCAGCCTTTCCACCCCCGGGACTAGTCCAAATGAGCAGTTCTTC. It specifies CASLSTPGTSPNEQFF.

This clonotype was seen repeatedly, ten times or more. This chain joins TRBV7-2 and TRBJ1-2, with 9 bases that match TRBD1. CDR3 length: 13 residues. The trim removed 5 bases at V and 4 bases at J, leaving 2 bases unmatched. The germline V gene has CDR1 SGHTA and CDR2 FQGNSA. The CDR3 region is CASSPDRGYGYTF. The CDR3 DNA reads TGTGCCAGCAGCCCGGACAGGGGCTATGGCTACACCTTC.

The genes are TRBV7-2 and TRBJ2-7; TRBD2 is a possible D gene (5 bases). CDR3 length equals 14 residues. In germline, CDR1 is SGHTA, CDR2 FQGNSA. V was cut by 5 bases and J by 2 bases, with 13 bases left in between. The DNA of the CDR3 is TGTGCCAGCAGCAATGGGCGGGCCACCTACGAGCAGTACTTC. It codes for CASSNGRATYEQYF.

Many counts were recorded for this clonotype. The genes are TRBV4-1 and TRBJ1-6; tentative D call: TRBD1 (5 bases). CDR1 and CDR2 (germline): MGHRA, YSYEKL. CDR3 length: 15 residues. Trimming shortened V by 0 bases and J by 7 bases, and 10 bases separated the two germline ends. This chain's CDR3 is CASSQDQGRNSPLHF. CDR3 nucleotides: TGCGCCAGCAGCCAAGATCAGGGTAGGAATTCACCCCTCCACTTT.

This clonotype was seen at least ten times. The chain uses TRBV13 and TRBJ2-7, with a weak D call TRBD1 (6 bases). Per germline, CDR1 PRHDT and CDR2 FYEKMQ (reference sequence). The CDR3 is 14 amino acids. Trimming shortened V by 3 bases and J by 4 bases, and 13 bases separated the two germline ends. The CDR3: CASSFIRTAYEQYF. The DNA of the CDR3 is TGTGCCAGCAGCTTTATTCGGACAGCGTACGAGCAGTACTTC. The full variable domain, with the rest looked up from reference TRBV13 and TRBJ2-7, is AAGVIQSPRHLIKEKRETATLKCYPIPRHDTVYWYQQGPGQDPQFLISFYEKMQSDKGSIPDRFSAQQFSDYHSELNMSSLELGDSALYFCASSFIRTAYEQYFGPGTRLTVT.

This clonotype was observed at least ten times. The chain employs TRBV5-1 and TRBJ2-3; D call uncertain. Germline CDR1 SGHRS, CDR2 YFSETQ. The CDR3 runs 14 residues. Between the trimmed V and J ends, which lost 5 bases and 2 bases, there was a span of 12 bases. The DNA for the CDR3 is TGCGCCAGCAGGGAAGCCCCGAACACAGATACGCAGTATTTT. Amino acid sequence: CASREAPNTDTQYF. Together with reference TRBV5-1 and TRBJ2-3, the CDR3 gives the full variable domain: KAGVTQTPRYLIKTRGQQVTLSCSPISGHRSVSWYQQTPGQGLQFLFEYFSETQRNKGNFPGRFSGRQFSNSRSEMNVSTLELGDSALYLCASREAPNTDTQYFGPGTRLTVL.

This sequence joins TRBV19 and TRBJ1-2, with D possibly matching TRBD1 (6 bases). Germline CDR1 and CDR2: LNHDA and SQIVND (reference sequence). The CDR3 covers 13 residues. V lost 5 bases and J lost 8, with 15 bases in between. Here the CDR3 DNA reads TGTGCCAGTAGTCCCCCAGGACAGAGAGGCTACACCTTC. Encoded protein: CASSPPGQRGYTF.

A few counts support this clonotype. The chain employs TRBV12-3 or TRBV12-4 and TRBJ2-7; tentatively, D is TRBD1 or TRBD2 (5 bases each). This CDR3 contains 13 residues. V lost 6 bases to trimming and J lost 2 bases, with 11 bases between them. The CDR3 loop is CASRGDGTYEQYF. The CDR3 DNA reads TGTGCCAGCAGGGGGGACGGAACCTACGAGCAGTACTTC.

Notes on this clonotype: Possible read error: a much larger clone is one base away. The chain carries TRBV7-9 and TRBJ2-7, with 7 bases identical to TRBD1. The CDR3 totals 13 residues. Germline loops: CDR1 SEHNR, CDR2 FQNEAQ (reference sequence). The CDR3 DNA reads as TGTGCCAGCAGCCGGGACAGCTCCAACGAGCAGTACTTC. Amino acid sequence: CASSRDSSNEQYF.

The sample holds many counts of this clonotype. The V gene is TRBV30, the J gene TRBJ2-1; unclear D gene. V was pared by 3 bases and J by 10 bases, with 13 bases between. This CDR3 is built from 12 residues. CDR1 is GTSNPN and CDR2 is SVGIG in the germline V gene (reference sequence). The CDR3 spells CAWSSGPVEQFF. DNA for the CDR3: TGTGCCTGGAGCTCAGGACCCGTCGAGCAGTTCTTC.

V usage is TRBV6-2 or TRBV6-3 and J usage is TRBJ1-1, with unresolved D. Germline V gives CDR1 MNHEY, CDR2 SVGEGT. The CDR3 contains 15 residues. The ends were cut back, 3 bases at V and 6 bases at J, with 17 bases in the middle. The CDR3 loop is CASSYQAWSPAEAFF. DNA of the CDR3: TGTGCCAGCAGTTATCAGGCCTGGTCTCCGGCTGAAGCTTTCTTT.

This clonotype was observed a handful of times. CDR3 DNA: TGTGCCAGCAGTTCGGGACAACGGGGCACAGATACGCAGTATTTT. Translated: CASSSGQRGTDTQYF. The chain employs TRBV12-3 or TRBV12-4 and TRBJ2-3; maybe TRBD1 (6 bases). Trimming shortened V by 4 bases and J by 1 base, and 12 bases separated the two germline ends. The CDR3 runs 15 residues.

Ten or more counts support this clonotype. This chain uses TRBV7-3 with TRBJ2-2, with 8 bases aligning to TRBD1. Germline V gene lookup returns CDR1 SGHTA and CDR2 FQGTGA. Trimming took 4 bases from V and 6 from J; bases not matched to a gene: 1. CDR3 size: 13 residues. The CDR3 sequence is CASSSTGAGELFF. In nucleotides, the CDR3 is TGTGCCAGCAGCTCGACAGGGGCCGGGGAGCTGTTTTTT.

This clonotype was detected a few times. This chain connects TRBV7-9 to TRBJ2-7; the match to TRBD1 covers 10 bases. The junction had 1 base not matched to a gene; V was cut back by 4 bases and J by 4 bases. CDR3 length: 13 residues. CDR1 is SEHNR and CDR2 is FQNEAQ in the germline V gene (reference sequence). In nucleotides, the CDR3 is TGTGCCAGCAGCTCGGACAGGGGGTACGAGCAGTACTTC. Translating it yields CASSSDRGYEQYF.

The chain joins TRBV12-3 or TRBV12-4 to TRBJ1-5; D gene unclear. V shed 2 bases and J shed 7 bases, with 9 bases lying between them. The CDR3 runs 13 residues. The CDR3 DNA reads TGTGCCAGCAGTTTATGGGGAAACCAGCCCCAGCATTTT. Translating it yields CASSLWGNQPQHF.